This T cell receptor beta chain derives from a study of shared clonotypes between healthy human individuals. The CDR3 contains 15 residues. Germline V gene sequence: CDR1 SGHNT, CDR2 YYREEE (reference sequence). The ends were cut back, 0 bases at V and 10 bases at J, with 16 bases in the middle. Each PCR replicate from the sorted subsets contained 150 to 200 ng DNA, which is 25,000 to 30,000 T cell genomes. The protocol was immunoSEQ multiplex PCR, while the TCRdb copy is restricted to in-frame clones and leaves out a portion. Among 500,000 to 550,000 clones, around 96% were seen once, and the ten largest hold 0.055% to 0.075%. Study outcomes and limitations: Relative to memory subsets, naive subsets generally showed larger estimated richness.

This clone was observed a single time. Its antigen is unidentified. The sequenced sample consisted of naive CD4+ T cells sorted from blood. Subset specified: CD45RA+ positively selected. This chain uses TRBV5-4 with TRBJ1-4; a possible D gene is TRBD1 (5 bases). This TCR came from a woman aged 25 to 45 in good health. The CDR3: CASSLGAQGGGKLFF. The CDR3 DNA reads as TGTGCCAGCAGCTTGGGGGCCCAGGGCGGCGGAAAACTGTTTTTT.